A selection of T cell receptor beta chains follows, all from one sample in a study of blood T cell repertoires in COVID-19. Measured with immunoSEQ multiplex PCR; TCRdb has only the in-frame clones, and not every one. This table holds some 300,000 clones, about 87% found once. Sequenced input: peripheral blood. The source is a man between 65 and 85 years old with acute or convalescent COVID-19. The CDR3 runs from the conserved cysteine through the conserved F or W. Fields, in order: D gene, clone size, J gene, V gene, CDR3 DNA, CDR3 protein. The D gene is left open where the match is weak. A row's size may be missing; if present it is once, few, many or a size class.

d_call: NA
clone_size: NA
j_call: TRBJ2-3
v_call: TRBV6-5
cdr3_nt: TGTGCCAGCAGGAGGACAGTCACAGATACGCAGTATTTT
cdr3_aa: CASRRTVTDTQYF

d_call: NA
clone_size: NA
j_call: TRBJ2-4
v_call: TRBV18
cdr3_nt: TGTGCCAGCTCACCGGTTATTGACATCATTCAGTACTTC
cdr3_aa: CASSPVIDIIQYF

d_call: TRBD1
clone_size: NA
j_call: TRBJ2-1
v_call: TRBV7-2
cdr3_nt: TGTGCCAGCAGCCTAGTGGGACAGGGAACTCTCAATGAGCAGTTCTTC
cdr3_aa: CASSLVGQGTLNEQFF

d_call: NA
clone_size: NA
j_call: TRBJ2-7
v_call: TRBV5-1
cdr3_nt: TGCGCCAGCAGCTCGACAACAGGAGCCTACGAGCAGTACTTC
cdr3_aa: CASSSTTGAYEQYF

d_call: TRBD2
clone_size: NA
j_call: TRBJ2-1
v_call: TRBV9
cdr3_nt: TGTGCCAGCAGCGTGAGAAGCGGGGGGATTTACAATGAGCAGTTCTTC
cdr3_aa: CASSVRSGGIYNEQFF

d_call: NA
clone_size: NA
j_call: TRBJ2-4
v_call: TRBV6-1
cdr3_nt: TGTGCCAGCAGTGAAACGAGTGGTCCGGGGGCCAAAAACATTCAGTACTTC
cdr3_aa: CASSETSGPGAKNIQYF

d_call: NA
clone_size: NA
j_call: TRBJ1-5
v_call: TRBV19
cdr3_nt: TGTGCCAGTAGTATACGGTATCAGCCCCAGCATTTT
cdr3_aa: CASSIRYQPQHF

d_call: NA
clone_size: NA
j_call: TRBJ2-7
v_call: TRBV6-5
cdr3_nt: TGTGCCAGCAGTTCCCAAGAATACAACGAGCAGTACTTC
cdr3_aa: CASSSQEYNEQYF

d_call: TRBD1
clone_size: few
j_call: TRBJ2-1
v_call: TRBV5-4
cdr3_nt: TGTGCCAGCAGCTCAACAGGGGGTAATGAGCAGTTCTTC
cdr3_aa: CASSSTGGNEQFF

d_call: NA
clone_size: NA
j_call: TRBJ2-2
v_call: TRBV5-5
cdr3_nt: TGTGCCAGCAGCTTGAGCTGGCTGGAGGCCGGGGAGCTGTTTTTT
cdr3_aa: CASSLSWLEAGELFF

d_call: NA
clone_size: NA
j_call: TRBJ1-1
v_call: TRBV7-2
cdr3_nt: TGTGCCAGCAGCTTACCTAAAGGGGAGGGGCACACTGAAGCTTTCTTT
cdr3_aa: CASSLPKGEGHTEAFF

d_call: NA
clone_size: NA
j_call: TRBJ2-7
v_call: TRBV11-2
cdr3_nt: TGTGCCAGCAGCATGACAGGAGTGCGATTTTCCTACCGCGAGCAGTACTTC
cdr3_aa: CASSMTGVRFSYREQYF

d_call: TRBD1
clone_size: NA
j_call: TRBJ1-4
v_call: TRBV7-2
cdr3_nt: TGTGCCAGCAGCCTCCCCCCAGGGGGCACTAATGAAAAACTGTTTTTT
cdr3_aa: CASSLPPGGTNEKLFF

d_call: TRBD1
clone_size: NA
j_call: TRBJ2-2
v_call: TRBV18
cdr3_nt: TGTGCCAGCTCACCCCGGACAGGGGGCACCGGGGAGCTGTTTTTT
cdr3_aa: CASSPRTGGTGELFF

d_call: TRBD1
clone_size: NA
j_call: TRBJ2-7
v_call: TRBV5-1
cdr3_nt: TGCGCCAGCAGCTCCCCCACCATTGGGACAGGGTCCCACGAGCAGTACTTC
cdr3_aa: CASSSPTIGTGSHEQYF

d_call: NA
clone_size: NA
j_call: TRBJ2-1
v_call: TRBV7-2
cdr3_nt: TGTGCCAGCAGCTTAACCGAGGCGCAGTTCTTC
cdr3_aa: CASSLTEAQFF

d_call: TRBD1
clone_size: NA
j_call: TRBJ2-3
v_call: TRBV9
cdr3_nt: TGTGCCAGCAGCGTAGGGGACAGGAGTCCAGATACGCAGTATTTT
cdr3_aa: CASSVGDRSPDTQYF